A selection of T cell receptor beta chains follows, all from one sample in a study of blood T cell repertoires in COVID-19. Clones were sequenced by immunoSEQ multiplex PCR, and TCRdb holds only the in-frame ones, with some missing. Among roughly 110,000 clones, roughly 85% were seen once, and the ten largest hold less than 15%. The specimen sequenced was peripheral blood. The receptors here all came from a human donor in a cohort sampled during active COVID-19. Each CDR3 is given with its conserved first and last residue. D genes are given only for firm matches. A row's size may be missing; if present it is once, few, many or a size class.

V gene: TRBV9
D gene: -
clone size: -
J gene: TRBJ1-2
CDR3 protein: CASSVGPGGYGYTF
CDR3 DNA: TGTGCCAGCAGCGTAGGTCCGGGAGGCTATGGCTACACCTTC

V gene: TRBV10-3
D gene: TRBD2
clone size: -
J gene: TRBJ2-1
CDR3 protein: CATWGGRYNEQFF
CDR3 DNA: TGTGCCACATGGGGGGGGAGGTACAATGAGCAGTTCTTC

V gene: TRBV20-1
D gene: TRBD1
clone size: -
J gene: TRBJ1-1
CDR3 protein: CSVPGQGVFFF
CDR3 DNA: TGCAGTGTCCCGGGACAGGGGGTTTTTTTCTTT

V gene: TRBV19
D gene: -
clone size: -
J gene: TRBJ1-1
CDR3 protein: CASRDAGWGTEAFF
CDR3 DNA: TGTGCCAGTAGGGACGCAGGGTGGGGCACTGAAGCTTTCTTT

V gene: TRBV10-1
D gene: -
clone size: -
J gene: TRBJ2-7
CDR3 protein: CASSESRGSYEQYF
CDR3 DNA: TGCGCCAGCAGTGAGTCACGGGGCTCCTACGAGCAGTACTTC

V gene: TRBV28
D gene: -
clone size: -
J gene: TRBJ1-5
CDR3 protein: CASIGTPWQPQHF
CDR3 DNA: TGTGCCAGCATCGGGACACCTTGGCAGCCCCAGCATTTT

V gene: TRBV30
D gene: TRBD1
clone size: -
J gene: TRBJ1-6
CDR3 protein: CAWSRQGTNSPLHF
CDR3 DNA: TGTGCCTGGAGCCGACAGGGTACAAATTCACCCCTCCACTTT

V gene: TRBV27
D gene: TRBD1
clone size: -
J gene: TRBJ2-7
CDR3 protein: CASSTSGTGSYEQYF
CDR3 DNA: TGTGCCAGCAGCACCTCCGGGACAGGGTCCTACGAGCAGTACTTC

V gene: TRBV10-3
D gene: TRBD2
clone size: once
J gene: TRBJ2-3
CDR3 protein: CAISEGRGGRTDTQYF
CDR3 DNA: TGTGCCATCAGTGAGGGTCGGGGAGGGCGCACAGATACGCAGTATTTT

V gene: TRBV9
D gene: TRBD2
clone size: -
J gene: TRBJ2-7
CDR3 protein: CASSVAGGDYEQYF
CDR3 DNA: TGTGCCAGCAGCGTTGCGGGGGGGGACTACGAGCAGTACTTC

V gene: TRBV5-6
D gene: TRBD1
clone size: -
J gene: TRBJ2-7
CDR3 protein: CASSWGDRGRSEQYF
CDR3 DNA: TGTGCCAGCAGCTGGGGGGACAGGGGGCGCTCCGAGCAGTACTTC

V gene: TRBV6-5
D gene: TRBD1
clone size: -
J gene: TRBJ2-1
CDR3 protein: CASTPGTGEYNEQFF
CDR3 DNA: TGTGCCAGCACTCCCGGGACAGGAGAATACAATGAGCAGTTCTTC

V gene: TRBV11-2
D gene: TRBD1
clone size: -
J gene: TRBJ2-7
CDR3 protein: CASSPPGTVGTDEQYF
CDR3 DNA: TGTGCCAGCAGCCCCCCGGGGACAGTCGGGACCGACGAGCAGTACTTC

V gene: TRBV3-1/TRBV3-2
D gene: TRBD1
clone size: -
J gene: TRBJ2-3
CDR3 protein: CASRQTGGRLDTQYF
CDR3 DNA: TGTGCCAGCAGACAGACAGGGGGGAGGCTAGATACGCAGTATTTT

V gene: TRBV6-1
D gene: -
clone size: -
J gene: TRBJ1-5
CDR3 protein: CASSEGPPWLQPQHF
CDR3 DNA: TGTGCCAGCAGTGAAGGGCCCCCCTGGCTTCAGCCCCAGCATTTT

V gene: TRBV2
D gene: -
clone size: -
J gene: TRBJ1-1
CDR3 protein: CASIERGEAFF
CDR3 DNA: TGTGCCAGCATCGAGCGAGGTGAAGCTTTCTTT

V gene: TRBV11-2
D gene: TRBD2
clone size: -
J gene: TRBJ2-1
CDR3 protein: CASSLGLAGAEQFF
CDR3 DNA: TGTGCCAGCAGCTTAGGACTAGCGGGGGCTGAGCAGTTCTTC

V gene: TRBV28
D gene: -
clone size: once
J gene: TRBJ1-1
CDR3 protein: CASSLSGVRDTEAFF
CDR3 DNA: TGTGCCAGCAGTTTATCGGGCGTGCGGGACACTGAAGCTTTCTTT

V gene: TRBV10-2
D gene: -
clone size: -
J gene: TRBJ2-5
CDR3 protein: CASSESGTGKETQYF
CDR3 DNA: TGCGCCAGCAGTGAGTCCGGAACAGGGAAAGAGACCCAGTACTTC

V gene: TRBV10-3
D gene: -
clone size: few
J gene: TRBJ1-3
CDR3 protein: CAISDPKRSSAGNTIYF
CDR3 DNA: TGTGCCATCAGTGATCCCAAGAGGAGCAGTGCGGGAAACACCATATATTTT

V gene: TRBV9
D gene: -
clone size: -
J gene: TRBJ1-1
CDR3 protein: CASSASENTEAFF
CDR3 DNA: TGTGCCAGCAGCGCCAGTGAGAACACTGAAGCTTTCTTT

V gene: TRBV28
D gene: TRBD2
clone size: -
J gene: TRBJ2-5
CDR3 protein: CASSFGGGVEETQYF
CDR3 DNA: TGTGCCAGCAGTTTCGGCGGGGGGGTTGAGGAGACCCAGTACTTC